This TCR beta chain was captured by sequencing in a study of T cell responses to AZD1222 COVID-19 vaccine. With respect to this clone: Its antigen remains unidentified.

Study results and caveats: Once two AZD1222 doses were given, Spike-specific TCR breadth and depth went up. Repertoire samples came only from after the peak T cell response. Spike as a whole was targeted by vaccine-associated CD4 TCRs, dominant at 160-218 and 743-854.

Second doses at about 4 or about 12 weeks were pooled. Produced via immunoSEQ multiplex PCR; TCRdb's table is partial and in-frame only. Seen here are 100,000 to 150,000 clones, roughly 85% observed once, and the top ten hold roughly 4%. V was cut by 7 bases and J by 6 bases, with 12 bases left in between. The germline CDR1 and CDR2 sequences are SNHLY and FYNNEI. CDR3 size: 13 residues. This specimen was peripheral blood, taken 28 days after the second AZD1222 dose. This sequence was found in an adult who received the AZD1222 COVID-19 vaccine. The rearrangement uses TRBV2 and TRBJ2-2, with D uncertain. CDR3 DNA: TGTGCCAGCATGACCTGGGTCTCCGGGGAGCTGTTTTTT. Its protein product is CASMTWVSGELFF.